One sample yielded the 4 T cell receptor beta chains listed below, sequenced in a study of cytomegalovirus exposure and HLA in healthy donors. PCR amplification relied on 60 Vbeta primers (plus 13 Jbeta primers). The repertoire was sequenced with immunoSEQ multiplex PCR; TCRdb's copy has only in-frame clones and lacks some. The sample lists 99,000 or so clones; more than 80% were seen once. Input material: PBMCs. These receptors were taken from a young man in good health and CMV-seronegative.

The V and J genes are TRBV9 and TRBJ1-1, with a possible D match to TRBD1 (5 bases). CDR1 is SGDLS and CDR2 is YYNGEE in the germline V gene. Trimming cost V 4 bases and J 2 bases, with 6 bases left between them. The CDR3 is 12 amino acids. CDR3 sequence (DNA): TGTGCCAGCAGCCAGGGTAACACTGAAGCTTTCTTT. This gives the protein CASSQGNTEAFF.

The V and J genes are TRBV11-3 and TRBJ2-2; 11 bases align to TRBD2. The germline V gene encodes CDR1 SGHNT and CDR2 YENEEA. The CDR3 totals 18 residues. With 3 bases clipped from V and 6 bases from J, the junction kept 12 bases outside the gene matches. The CDR3 region has the DNA TGTGCCAGCAGCTTGGGAGGACTAGCGGGTGGGCTGGCCGGGGAGCTGTTTTTT. It specifies CASSLGGLAGGLAGELFF.

The CDR3 reads CASSLVIRGGELFF. CDR3 in DNA: TGTGCCAGCAGCTTAGTCATAAGGGGAGGGGAGCTGTTTTTT. The V call is TRBV7-2, the J call TRBJ2-2, with D possibly being TRBD1 (5 bases). Trimming removed 1 base at V and 8 bases at J, with 11 bases between. The CDR3 spans 14 residues. Germline V gene sequence: CDR1 SGHTA, CDR2 FQGNSA.

The chain couples TRBV27 to TRBJ1-2, with D perhaps matching TRBD1 (6 bases). The CDR3 loop spans 15 amino acids. Germline values: CDR1 MNHEY, CDR2 SMNVEV (reference sequence). Trimming pared 6 bases from V and 4 bases from J, leaving 18 bases between. CDR3 DNA sequence: TGTGCCAGCAGCAACATTGGGGGCAGAAGCTATGGCTACACCTTC. Translation: CASSNIGGRSYGYTF.